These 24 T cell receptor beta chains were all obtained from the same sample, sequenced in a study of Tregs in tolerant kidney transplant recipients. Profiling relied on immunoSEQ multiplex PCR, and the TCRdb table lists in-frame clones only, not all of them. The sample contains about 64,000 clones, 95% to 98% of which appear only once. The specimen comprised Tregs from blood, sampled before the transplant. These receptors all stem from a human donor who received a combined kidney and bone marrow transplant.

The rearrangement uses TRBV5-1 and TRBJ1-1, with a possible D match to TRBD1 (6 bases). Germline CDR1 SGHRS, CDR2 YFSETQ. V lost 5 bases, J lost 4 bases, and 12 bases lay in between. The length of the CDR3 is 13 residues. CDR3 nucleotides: TGCGCCAGCAGGCCCGGACAGAGCACTGAAGCTTTCTTT. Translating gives CASRPGQSTEAFF.

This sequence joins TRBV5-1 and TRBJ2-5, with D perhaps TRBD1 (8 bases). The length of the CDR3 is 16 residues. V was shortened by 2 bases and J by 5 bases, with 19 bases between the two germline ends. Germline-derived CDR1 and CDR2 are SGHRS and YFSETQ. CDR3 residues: CASSFLTGEGFETQYF. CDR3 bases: TGCGCCAGCAGCTTCTTGACAGGGGAGGGTTTCGAGACCCAGTACTTC.

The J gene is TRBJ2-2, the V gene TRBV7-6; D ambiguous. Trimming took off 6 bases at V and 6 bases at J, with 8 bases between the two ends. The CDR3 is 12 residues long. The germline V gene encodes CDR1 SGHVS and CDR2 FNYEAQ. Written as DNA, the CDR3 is TGTGCCAGCAGTCTTAGATCCGGGGAGCTGTTTTTT. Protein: CASSLRSGELFF. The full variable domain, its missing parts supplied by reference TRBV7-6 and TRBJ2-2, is GAGVSQSPRYKVTKRGQDVALRCDPISGHVSLYWYRQALGQGPEFLTYFNYEAQQDKSGLPNDRFSAERPEGSISTLTIQRTEQRDSAMYRCASSLRSGELFFGEGSRLTVL.

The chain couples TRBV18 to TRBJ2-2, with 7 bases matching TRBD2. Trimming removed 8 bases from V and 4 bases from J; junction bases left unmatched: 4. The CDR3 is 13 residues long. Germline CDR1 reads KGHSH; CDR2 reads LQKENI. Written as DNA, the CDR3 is TGTGCCAGCCAGCGGGGCCCCACCGGGGAGCTGTTTTTT. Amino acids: CASQRGPTGELFF.

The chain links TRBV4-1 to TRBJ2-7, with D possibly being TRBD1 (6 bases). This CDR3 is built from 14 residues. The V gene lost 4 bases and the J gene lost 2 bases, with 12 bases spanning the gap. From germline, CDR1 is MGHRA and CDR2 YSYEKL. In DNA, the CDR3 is TGCGCCAGCAGCCCACAGGGTGGCCCCTACGAGCAGTACTTC. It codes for CASSPQGGPYEQYF.

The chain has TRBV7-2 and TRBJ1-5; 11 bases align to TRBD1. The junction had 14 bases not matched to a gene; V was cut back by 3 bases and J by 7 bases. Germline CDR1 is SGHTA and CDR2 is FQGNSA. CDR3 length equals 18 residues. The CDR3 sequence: CASSFDRPGQGARQPQHF. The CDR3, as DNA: TGTGCCAGCAGCTTCGACCGGCCCGGACAGGGGGCTAGGCAGCCCCAGCATTTT.

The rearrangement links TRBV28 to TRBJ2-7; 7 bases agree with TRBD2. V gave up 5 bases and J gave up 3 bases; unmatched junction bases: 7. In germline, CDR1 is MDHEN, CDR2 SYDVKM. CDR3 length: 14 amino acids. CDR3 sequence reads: CASSIAGDYYEQYF. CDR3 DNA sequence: TGTGCCAGCAGTATTGCGGGGGACTACTACGAGCAGTACTTC.

The CDR3 DNA follows: TGTGCCAGCAGCCAAGATTACCGGGGGGGGCTGGGCTGGGGCGGGGAGCTGTTTTTT. Its translation: CASSQDYRGGLGWGGELFF. The chain is built from TRBV4-2 and TRBJ2-2, with 8 bases aligning to TRBD2. This CDR3 region has 19 residues. CDR1 and CDR2 from the germline V gene are LGHNA and YNFKEQ. V was clipped by 0 bases and J by 7 bases; unmatched bases: 16.

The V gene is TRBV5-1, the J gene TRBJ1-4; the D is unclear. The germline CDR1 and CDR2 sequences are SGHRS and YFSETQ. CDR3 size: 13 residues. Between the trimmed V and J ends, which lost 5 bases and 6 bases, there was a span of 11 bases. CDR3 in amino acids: CASSRPGYEKLFF. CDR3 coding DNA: TGCGCCAGCAGTCGGCCCGGGTATGAAAAACTGTTTTTT.

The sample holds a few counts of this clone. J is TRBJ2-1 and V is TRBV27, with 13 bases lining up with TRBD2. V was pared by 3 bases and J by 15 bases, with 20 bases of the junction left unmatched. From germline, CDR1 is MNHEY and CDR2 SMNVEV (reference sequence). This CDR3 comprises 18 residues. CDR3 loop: CASSLAGGPGLAGVGAFF. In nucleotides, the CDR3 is TGTGCCAGCAGTTTGGCAGGGGGCCCTGGACTAGCGGGAGTTGGCGCGTTCTTC.

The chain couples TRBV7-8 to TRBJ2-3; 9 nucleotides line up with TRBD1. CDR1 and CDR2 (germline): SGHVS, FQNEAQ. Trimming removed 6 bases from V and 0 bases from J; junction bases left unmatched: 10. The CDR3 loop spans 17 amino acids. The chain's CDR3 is CASSSHPGTGSTDTQYF. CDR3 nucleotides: TGTGCCAGCAGTTCCCACCCCGGGACAGGGAGCACAGATACGCAGTATTTT.

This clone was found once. CDR3 protein: CASSPRGRDDEQYF. CDR3 DNA sequence: TGTGCCAGTAGCCCTAGAGGGCGGGATGACGAGCAGTACTTC. J is TRBJ2-7 and V is TRBV19; D is possibly TRBD2 (6 bases). The V end lost 6 bases, the J end lost 5 bases, and 17 bases lay between the germline ends. Germline V CDR1 and CDR2: LNHDA, SQIVND (reference sequence). There are 14 residues in the CDR3.

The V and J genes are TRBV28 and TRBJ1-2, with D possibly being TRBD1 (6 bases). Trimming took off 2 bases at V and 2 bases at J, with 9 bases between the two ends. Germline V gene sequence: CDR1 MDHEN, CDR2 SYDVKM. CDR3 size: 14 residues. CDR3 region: CASSLADRNYGYTF. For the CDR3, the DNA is TGTGCCAGCAGTTTAGCGGACAGAAACTATGGCTACACCTTC.

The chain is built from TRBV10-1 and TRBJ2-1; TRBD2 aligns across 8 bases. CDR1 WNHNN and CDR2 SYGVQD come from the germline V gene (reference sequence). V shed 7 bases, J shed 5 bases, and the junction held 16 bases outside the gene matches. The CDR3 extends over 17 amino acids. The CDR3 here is CASKGTRRISANNEQFF. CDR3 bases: TGCGCCAGCAAAGGGACTAGGCGGATTAGCGCTAACAATGAGCAGTTCTTC.

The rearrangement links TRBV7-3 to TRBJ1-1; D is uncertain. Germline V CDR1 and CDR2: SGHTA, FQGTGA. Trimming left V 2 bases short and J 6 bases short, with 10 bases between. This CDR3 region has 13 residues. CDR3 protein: CASSLWAGSEAFF. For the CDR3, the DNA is TGTGCCAGCAGCTTATGGGCGGGGTCTGAAGCTTTCTTT.

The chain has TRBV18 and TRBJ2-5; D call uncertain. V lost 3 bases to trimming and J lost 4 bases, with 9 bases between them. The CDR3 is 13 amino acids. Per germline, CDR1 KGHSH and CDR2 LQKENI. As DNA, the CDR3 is TGTGCCAGCTCACCTTCTCAAGCAGAGACCCAGTACTTC. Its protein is CASSPSQAETQYF.

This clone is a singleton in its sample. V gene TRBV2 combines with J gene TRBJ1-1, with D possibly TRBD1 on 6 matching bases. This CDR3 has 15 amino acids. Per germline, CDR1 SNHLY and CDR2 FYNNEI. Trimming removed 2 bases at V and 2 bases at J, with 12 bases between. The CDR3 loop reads CASSELGGGNTEAFF. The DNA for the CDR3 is TGTGCCAGCAGTGAACTAGGGGGGGGTAACACTGAAGCTTTCTTT. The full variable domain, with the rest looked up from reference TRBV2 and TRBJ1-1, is EPEVTQTPSHQVTQMGQEVILRCVPISNHLYFYWYRQILGQKVEFLVSFYNNEISEKSEIFDDQFSVERPDGSNFTLKIRSTKLEDSAMYFCASSELGGGNTEAFFGQGTRLTVV.

This CDR3 is CASSSTSGRVYNEQFF. The CDR3 DNA sequence: TGTGCCAGCAGTTCTACTAGCGGGAGAGTATACAATGAGCAGTTCTTC. V is TRBV7-9 and J is TRBJ2-1; TRBD2 agrees at 11 bases. The germline CDR1 and CDR2 sequences are SEHNR and FQNEAQ (reference sequence). Unmatched junction bases numbered 8, after V lost 6 bases and J lost 4 bases. The CDR3 covers 16 residues.

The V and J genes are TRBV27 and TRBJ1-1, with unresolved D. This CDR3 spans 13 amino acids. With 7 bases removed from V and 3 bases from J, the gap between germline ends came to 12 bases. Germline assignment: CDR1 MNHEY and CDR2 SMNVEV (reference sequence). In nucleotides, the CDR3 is TGTGCCAGCACCGGGTCCTTATACACTGAAGCTTTCTTT. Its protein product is CASTGSLYTEAFF.

The chain's CDR3 is CASSLGGVQETQYF. The CDR3 nucleotides are TGCGCCAGCAGCTTGGGCGGGGTTCAAGAGACCCAGTACTTC. The rearrangement uses TRBV5-1 and TRBJ2-5, with D possibly matching TRBD2 (6 bases). Germline V CDR1 and CDR2: SGHRS, YFSETQ. The V end was cut by 0 bases, the J end by 2 bases, with 8 bases between. The CDR3 is 14 amino acids.

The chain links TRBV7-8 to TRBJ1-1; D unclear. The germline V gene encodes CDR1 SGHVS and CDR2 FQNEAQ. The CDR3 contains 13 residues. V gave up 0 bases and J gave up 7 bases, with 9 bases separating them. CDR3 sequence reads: CASSLARRGEAFF. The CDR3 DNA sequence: TGTGCCAGCAGCTTAGCGCGGAGAGGTGAAGCTTTCTTT. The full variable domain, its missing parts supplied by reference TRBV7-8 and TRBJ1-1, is GAGVSQSPRYKVAKRGQDVALRCDPISGHVSLFWYQQALGQGPEFLTYFQNEAQLDKSGLPSDRFFAERPEGSVSTLKIQRTQQEDSAVYLCASSLARRGEAFFGQGTRLTVV.

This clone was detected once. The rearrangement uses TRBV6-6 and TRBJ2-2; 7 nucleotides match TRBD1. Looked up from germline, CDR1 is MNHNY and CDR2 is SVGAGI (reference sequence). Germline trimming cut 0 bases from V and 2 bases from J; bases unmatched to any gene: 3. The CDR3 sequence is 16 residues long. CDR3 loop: CASSYSGQLNTGELFF. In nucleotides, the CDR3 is TGTGCCAGCAGTTACTCGGGACAGTTAAACACCGGGGAGCTGTTTTTT.

The CDR3 protein is CASSQAARSTDTQYF. CDR3 nucleotide sequence: TGCGCCAGCAGCCAAGCCGCCCGGAGCACAGATACGCAGTATTTT. V and J are TRBV4-3 and TRBJ2-3; D is unresolved. V was cut by 1 base and J by 0 bases, with 8 bases left in between. Looked up from germline, CDR1 is LGHNA and CDR2 is YSLEER. This CDR3 region has 15 residues.

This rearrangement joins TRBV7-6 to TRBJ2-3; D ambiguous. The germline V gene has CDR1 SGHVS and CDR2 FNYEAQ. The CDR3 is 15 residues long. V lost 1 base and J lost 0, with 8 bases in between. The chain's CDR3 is CASSLGSPSTDTQYF. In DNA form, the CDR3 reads TGTGCCAGCAGCTTAGGCAGTCCTAGCACAGATACGCAGTATTTT. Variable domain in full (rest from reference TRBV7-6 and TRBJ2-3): GAGVSQSPRYKVTKRGQDVALRCDPISGHVSLYWYRQALGQGPEFLTYFNYEAQQDKSGLPNDRFSAERPEGSISTLTIQRTEQRDSAMYRCASSLGSPSTDTQYFGPGTRLTVL.